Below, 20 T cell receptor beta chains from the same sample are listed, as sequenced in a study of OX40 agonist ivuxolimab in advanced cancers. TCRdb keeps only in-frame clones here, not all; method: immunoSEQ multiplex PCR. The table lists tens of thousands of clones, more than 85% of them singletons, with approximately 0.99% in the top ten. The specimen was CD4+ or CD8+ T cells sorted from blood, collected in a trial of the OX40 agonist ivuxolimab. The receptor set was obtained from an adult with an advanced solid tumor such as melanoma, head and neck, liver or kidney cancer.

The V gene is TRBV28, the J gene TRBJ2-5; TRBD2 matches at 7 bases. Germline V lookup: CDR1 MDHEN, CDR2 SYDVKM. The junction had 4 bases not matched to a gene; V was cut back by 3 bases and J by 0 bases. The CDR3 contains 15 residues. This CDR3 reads CASSLMGGNQETQYF. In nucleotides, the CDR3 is TGTGCCAGCAGTTTGATGGGGGGGAACCAAGAGACCCAGTACTTC.

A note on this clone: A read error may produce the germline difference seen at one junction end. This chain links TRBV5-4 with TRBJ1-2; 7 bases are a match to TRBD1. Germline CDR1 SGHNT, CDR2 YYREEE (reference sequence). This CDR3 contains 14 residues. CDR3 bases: TGTGCCAGCAGCTTGGGGACAGGTAACAATGGCTACACCTTC. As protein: CASSLGTGNNGYTF.

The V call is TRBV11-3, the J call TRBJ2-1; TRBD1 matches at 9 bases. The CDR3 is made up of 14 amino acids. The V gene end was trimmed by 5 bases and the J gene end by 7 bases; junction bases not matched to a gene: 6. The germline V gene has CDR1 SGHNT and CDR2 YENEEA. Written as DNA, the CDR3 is TGTGCCAGCAGCCCTGGGACAGGGAAAAATGAGCAGTTCTTC. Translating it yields CASSPGTGKNEQFF.

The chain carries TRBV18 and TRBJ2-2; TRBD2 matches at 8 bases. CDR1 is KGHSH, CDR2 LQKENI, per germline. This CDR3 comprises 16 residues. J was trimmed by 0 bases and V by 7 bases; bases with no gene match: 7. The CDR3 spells CASLSSGQTNTGELFF. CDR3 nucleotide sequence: TGTGCCAGCTTGTCTAGCGGGCAAACGAACACCGGGGAGCTGTTTTTT.

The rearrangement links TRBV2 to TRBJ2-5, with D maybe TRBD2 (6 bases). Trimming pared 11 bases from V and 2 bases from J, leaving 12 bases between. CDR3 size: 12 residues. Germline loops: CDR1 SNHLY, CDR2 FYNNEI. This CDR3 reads CACRDLQETQYF. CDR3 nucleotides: TGTGCCTGCCGGGACTTACAAGAGACCCAGTACTTC.

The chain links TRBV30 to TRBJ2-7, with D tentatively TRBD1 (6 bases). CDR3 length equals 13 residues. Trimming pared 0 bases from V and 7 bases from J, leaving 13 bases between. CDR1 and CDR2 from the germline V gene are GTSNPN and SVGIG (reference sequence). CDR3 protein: CAWSVIRGGEQYF. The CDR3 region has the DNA TGTGCCTGGAGTGTGATCAGGGGTGGGGAGCAGTACTTC.

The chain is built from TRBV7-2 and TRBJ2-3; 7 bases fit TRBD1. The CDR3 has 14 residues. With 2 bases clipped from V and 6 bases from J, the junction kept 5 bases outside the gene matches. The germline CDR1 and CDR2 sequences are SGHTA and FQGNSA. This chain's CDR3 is CASSLRGQRDTQYF. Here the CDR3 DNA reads TGTGCCAGCAGCTTAAGGGGGCAGAGGGATACGCAGTATTTT.

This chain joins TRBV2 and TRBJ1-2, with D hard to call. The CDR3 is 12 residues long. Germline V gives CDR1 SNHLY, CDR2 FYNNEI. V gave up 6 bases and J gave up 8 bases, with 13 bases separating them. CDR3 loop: CASSESFNGYTF. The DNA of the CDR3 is TGTGCCAGCAGCGAGAGTTTCAACGGCTACACCTTC.

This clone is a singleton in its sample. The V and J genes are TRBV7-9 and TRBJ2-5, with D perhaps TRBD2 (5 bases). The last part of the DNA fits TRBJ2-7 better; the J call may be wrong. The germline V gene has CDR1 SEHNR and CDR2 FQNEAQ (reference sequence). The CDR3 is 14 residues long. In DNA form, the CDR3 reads TGTGCCAGCAGCACTCCGGGAAGAGCCTACGAGCAGTACTTC. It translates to CASSTPGRAYEQYF.

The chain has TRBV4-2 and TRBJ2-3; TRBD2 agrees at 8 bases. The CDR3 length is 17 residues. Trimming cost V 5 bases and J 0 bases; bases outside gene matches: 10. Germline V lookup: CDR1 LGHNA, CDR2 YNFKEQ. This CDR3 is CASSLGVSGTSTDTQYF. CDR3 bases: TGTGCCAGCAGCTTGGGGGTTAGCGGGACTAGCACAGATACGCAGTATTTT.

Here the CDR3 reads CAWDGGNTEAFF. The CDR3 DNA follows: TGTGCCTGGGATGGCGGGAACACTGAAGCTTTCTTT. This chain links TRBV30 with TRBJ1-1; no clear D. Per the germline V gene, CDR1 is GTSNPN and CDR2 is SVGIG (reference sequence). V was pared by 5 bases and J by 1 base, with 8 bases between. This CDR3 has 12 amino acids.

CDR3 protein: CASRGTGGNEKLFF. CDR3 DNA sequence: TGTGCCAGCAGGGGGACAGGGGGAAATGAAAAACTGTTTTTT. This chain uses TRBV6-1 with TRBJ1-4, with 11 bases that match TRBD1. With 6 bases clipped from V and 5 bases from J, the junction kept 2 bases outside the gene matches. This CDR3 is 14 amino acids long. Germline V gene lookup returns CDR1 MNHNS and CDR2 SASEGT.

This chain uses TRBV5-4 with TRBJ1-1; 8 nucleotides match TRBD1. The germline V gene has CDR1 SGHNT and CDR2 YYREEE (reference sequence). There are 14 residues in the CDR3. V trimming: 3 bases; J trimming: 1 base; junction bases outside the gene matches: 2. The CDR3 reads CASSWDRRNTEAFF. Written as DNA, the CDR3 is TGTGCCAGCAGCTGGGACAGGCGGAACACTGAAGCTTTCTTT.

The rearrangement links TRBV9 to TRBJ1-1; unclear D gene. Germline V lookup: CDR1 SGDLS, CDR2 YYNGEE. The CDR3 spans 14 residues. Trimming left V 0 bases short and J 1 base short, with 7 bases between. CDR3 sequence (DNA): TGTGCCAGCAGCGTAGACTTCAGGAACACTGAAGCTTTCTTT. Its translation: CASSVDFRNTEAFF.

CDR3 bases: TGTGCCTGGAGTCCCCTGGGGGTAGCGGGAGGGTTAACCGGGGAGCTGTTTTTT. Its protein product is CAWSPLGVAGGLTGELFF. The chain couples TRBV30 to TRBJ2-2; 11 nucleotides line up with TRBD2. V lost 2 bases and J lost 5; bases outside the gene matches: 13. Germline V lookup: CDR1 GTSNPN, CDR2 SVGIG (reference sequence). This CDR3 spans 18 amino acids. Filled out from reference TRBV30 and TRBJ2-2, the complete variable domain reads SQTIHQWPATLVQPVGSPLSLECTVEGTSNPNLYWYRQAAGRGLQLLFYSVGIGQISSEVPQNLSASRPQDRQFILSSKKLLLSDSGFYLCAWSPLGVAGGLTGELFFGEGSRLTVL.

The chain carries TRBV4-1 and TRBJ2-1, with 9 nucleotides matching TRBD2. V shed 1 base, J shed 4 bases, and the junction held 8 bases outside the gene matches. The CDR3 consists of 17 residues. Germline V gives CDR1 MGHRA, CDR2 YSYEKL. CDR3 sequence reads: CASSQGTLLAGYNEQFF. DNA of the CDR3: TGCGCCAGCAGCCAAGGGACTTTGCTAGCGGGGTACAATGAGCAGTTCTTC.

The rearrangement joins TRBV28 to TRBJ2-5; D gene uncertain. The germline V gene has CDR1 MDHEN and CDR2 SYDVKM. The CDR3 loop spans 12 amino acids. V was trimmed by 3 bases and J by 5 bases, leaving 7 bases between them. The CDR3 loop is CASSFYRETQYF. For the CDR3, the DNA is TGTGCCAGCAGTTTTTATAGGGAGACCCAGTACTTC.

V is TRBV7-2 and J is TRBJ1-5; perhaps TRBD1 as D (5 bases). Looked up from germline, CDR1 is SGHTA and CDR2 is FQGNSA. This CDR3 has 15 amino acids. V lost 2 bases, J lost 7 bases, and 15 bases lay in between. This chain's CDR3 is CASSLLLGVGQPQHF. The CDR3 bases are TGTGCCAGCAGCTTACTATTAGGGGTCGGGCAGCCCCAGCATTTT. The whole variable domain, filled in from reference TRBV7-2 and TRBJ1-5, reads GAGVSQSPSNKVTEKGKDVELRCDPISGHTALYWYRQSLGQGLEFLIYFQGNSAPDKSGLPSDRFSAERTGGSVSTLTIQRTQQEDSAVYLCASSLLLGVGQPQHFGDGTRLSIL.

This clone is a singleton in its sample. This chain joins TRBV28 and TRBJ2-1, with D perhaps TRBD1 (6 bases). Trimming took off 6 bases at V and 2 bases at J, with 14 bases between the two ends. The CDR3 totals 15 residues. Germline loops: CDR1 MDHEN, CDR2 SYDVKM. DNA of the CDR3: TGTGCCAGCAGCCCTCTACAGGGACCCTACAATGAGCAGTTCTTC. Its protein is CASSPLQGPYNEQFF.

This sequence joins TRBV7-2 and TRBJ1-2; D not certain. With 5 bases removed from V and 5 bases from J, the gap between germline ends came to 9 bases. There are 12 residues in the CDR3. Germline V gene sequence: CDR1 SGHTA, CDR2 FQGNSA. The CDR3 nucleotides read TGTGCCAGCAGCCGGACGTCGTATGGCTACACCTTC. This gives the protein CASSRTSYGYTF.